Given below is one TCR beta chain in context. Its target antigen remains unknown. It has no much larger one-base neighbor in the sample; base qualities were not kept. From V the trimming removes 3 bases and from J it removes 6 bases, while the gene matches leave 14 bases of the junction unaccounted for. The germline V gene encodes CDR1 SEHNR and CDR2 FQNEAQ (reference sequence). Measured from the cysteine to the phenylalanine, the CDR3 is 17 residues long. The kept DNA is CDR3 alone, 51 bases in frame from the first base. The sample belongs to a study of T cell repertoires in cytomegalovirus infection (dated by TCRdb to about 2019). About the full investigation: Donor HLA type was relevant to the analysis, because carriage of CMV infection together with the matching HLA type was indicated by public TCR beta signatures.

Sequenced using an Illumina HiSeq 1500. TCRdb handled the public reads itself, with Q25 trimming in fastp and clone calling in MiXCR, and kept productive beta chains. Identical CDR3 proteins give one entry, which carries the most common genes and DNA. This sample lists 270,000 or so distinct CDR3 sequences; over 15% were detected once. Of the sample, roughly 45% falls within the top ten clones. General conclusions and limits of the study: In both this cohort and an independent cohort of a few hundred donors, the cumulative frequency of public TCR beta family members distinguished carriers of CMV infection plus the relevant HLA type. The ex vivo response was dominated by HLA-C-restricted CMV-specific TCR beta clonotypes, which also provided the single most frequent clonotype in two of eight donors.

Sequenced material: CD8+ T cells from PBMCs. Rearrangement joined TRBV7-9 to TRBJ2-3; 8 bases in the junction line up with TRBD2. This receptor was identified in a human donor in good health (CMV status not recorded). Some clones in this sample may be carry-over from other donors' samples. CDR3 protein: CASSFHRDGTSGDTQYF. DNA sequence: TGTGCCAGCAGCTTCCATCGTGACGGGACTAGTGGTGATACGCAGTATTTT.